Sequencing of this T cell receptor beta chain was carried out in a study of cytotoxic CD8 clonotypes in ibrutinib-treated CLL. Study-wide background: For this cohort, patients were about a dozen relapsed/refractory and approximately 15 treatment-naive, while fewer than 18 were IGHV unmutated. Study outcomes and limitations: The study found baseline clonality above age-matched healthy donors, tracking circulating CD8+ T-cell counts. Progressing and sustained-remission patients had different sampling times. A rise in clonality was seen at ibrutinib response, and a fall back toward baseline was seen at progression.

The protocol was immunoSEQ multiplex PCR, while the TCRdb copy is restricted to in-frame clones and leaves out a portion. Of about 140,000 clones listed, approximately 80% are singletons. Remarks on this clone: The antigen remains undetermined.

Per the germline V gene, CDR1 is MNHEY and CDR2 is SVGAGI. This CDR3 spans 15 amino acids. Germline trimming cut 2 bases from V and 9 bases from J; bases unmatched to any gene: 7. The rearrangement joins TRBV6-5 to TRBJ2-1; TRBD2 agrees at 10 bases. This clonotype originated in a human donor with chronic lymphocytic leukemia. The sample in question was PBMCs, obtained after 36 months of ibrutinib treatment. DNA for the CDR3: TGTGCCAGCAGTTACCAACTAGCGGGATACGTTGAGCAGTTCTTC. It is translated as CASSYQLAGYVEQFF.